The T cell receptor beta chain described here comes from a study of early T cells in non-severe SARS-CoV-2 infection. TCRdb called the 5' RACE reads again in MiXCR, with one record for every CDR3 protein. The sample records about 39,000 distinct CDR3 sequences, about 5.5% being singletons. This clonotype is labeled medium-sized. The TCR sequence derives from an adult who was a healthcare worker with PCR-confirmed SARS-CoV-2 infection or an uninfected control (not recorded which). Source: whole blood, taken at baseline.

The CDR3 bases are TGCGCCAGCAGCCATCGACAGGGGACCGACGAGCAGTACTTC. Its protein is CASSHRQGTDEQYF. This chain joins TRBV4-1 and TRBJ2-7, with 8 nucleotides matching TRBD1. There are 14 residues in the CDR3. Germline V gives CDR1 MGHRA, CDR2 YSYEKL. Trimming cost V 3 bases and J 5 bases; bases outside gene matches: 6.